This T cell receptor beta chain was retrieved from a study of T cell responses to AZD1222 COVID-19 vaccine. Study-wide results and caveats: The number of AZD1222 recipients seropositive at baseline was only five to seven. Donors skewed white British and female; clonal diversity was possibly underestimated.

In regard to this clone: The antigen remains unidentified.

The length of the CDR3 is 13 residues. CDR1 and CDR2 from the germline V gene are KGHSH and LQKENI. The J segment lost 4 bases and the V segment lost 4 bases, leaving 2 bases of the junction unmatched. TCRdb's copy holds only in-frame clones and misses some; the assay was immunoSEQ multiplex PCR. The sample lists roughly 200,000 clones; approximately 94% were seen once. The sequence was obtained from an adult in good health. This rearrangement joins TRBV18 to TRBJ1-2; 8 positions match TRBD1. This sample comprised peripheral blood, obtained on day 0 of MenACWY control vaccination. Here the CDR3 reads CASSQGTGYGYTF. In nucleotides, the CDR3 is TGTGCCAGCTCACAAGGGACAGGCTATGGCTACACCTTC.